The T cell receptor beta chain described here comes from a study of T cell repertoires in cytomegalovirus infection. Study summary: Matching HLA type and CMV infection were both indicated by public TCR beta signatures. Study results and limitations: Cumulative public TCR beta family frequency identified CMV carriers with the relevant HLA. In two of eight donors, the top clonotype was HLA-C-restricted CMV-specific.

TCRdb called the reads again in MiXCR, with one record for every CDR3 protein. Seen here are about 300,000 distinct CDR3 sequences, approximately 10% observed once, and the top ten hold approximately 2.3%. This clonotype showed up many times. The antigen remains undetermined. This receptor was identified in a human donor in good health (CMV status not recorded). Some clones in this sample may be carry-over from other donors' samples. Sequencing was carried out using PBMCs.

In DNA, the CDR3 is TGCGCCAGCAGCTTCGGACTAGCGGGGCCTTATACGACCCAGTACTTC. This sequence encodes CASSFGLAGPYTTQYF. The chain is built from TRBV5-1 and TRBJ2-5; 12 nucleotides line up with TRBD2. Germline assignment: CDR1 SGHRS and CDR2 YFSETQ. The V and J ends lost 2 bases and 7 bases, in that order; junction bases with no gene match: 9. The CDR3 consists of 16 residues.